This section outlines one T cell receptor beta chain sequence together with its context. Its antigen is not identified. This entry is derived from a study of early T cells in non-severe SARS-CoV-2 infection. For the study at large: Bulk RNA taken from unsorted whole blood was sequenced, leaving chains unpaired.

Individually, cDNA molecules had unique molecular identifiers attached to them. TCRdb reprocessed the 5' RACE reads via MiXCR and lists one record per CDR3 protein. In the table there are about 100,000 distinct CDR3 sequences, less than 15% of which are singletons. Study results and limitations: Sequences matched to VDJdb favored anti-spike CD8 responses, while private and CD4 specificities were missed.

V was trimmed by 0 bases and J by 5 bases, leaving 3 bases between them. Germline lookup yields CDR1 ENHRY and CDR2 SYGVKD. CDR3 length: 12 amino acids. The chain joins TRBV10-3 to TRBJ2-3, with D hard to call. This clonotype was sampled from an adult who was a healthcare worker with PCR-confirmed SARS-CoV-2 infection or an uninfected control (not recorded which). The sequenced material came from whole blood. In DNA form, the CDR3 reads TGTGCCATCAGTGAGTCGGTAGATACGCAGTATTTT. This sequence encodes CAISESVDTQYF.